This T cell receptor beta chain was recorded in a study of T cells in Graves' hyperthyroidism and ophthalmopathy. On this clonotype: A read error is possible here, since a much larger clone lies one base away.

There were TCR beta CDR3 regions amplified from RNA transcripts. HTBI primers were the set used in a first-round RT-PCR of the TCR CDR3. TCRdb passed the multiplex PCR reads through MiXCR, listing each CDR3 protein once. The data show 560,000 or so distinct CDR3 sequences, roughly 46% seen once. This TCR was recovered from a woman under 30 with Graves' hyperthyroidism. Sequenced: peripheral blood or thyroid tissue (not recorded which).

The CDR3 loop is CASSLLTSGTYEQYF. Written as DNA, the CDR3 is TGTGCCAGCAGCTTACTCACTAGCGGGACCTACGAGCAGTACTTC. This chain joins TRBV7-9 and TRBJ2-7; 10 bases fit TRBD2. The J segment lost 2 bases and the V segment lost 2 bases, leaving 3 bases of the junction unmatched. CDR3 length: 15 residues. CDR1 is SEHNR and CDR2 is FQNEAQ in the germline V gene (reference sequence). Full variable domain (rest looked up from reference TRBV7-9 and TRBJ2-7): DTGVSQNPRHKITKRGQNVTFRCDPISEHNRLYWYRQTLGQGPEFLTYFQNEAQLEKSRLLSDRFSAERPKGSFSTLEIQRTEQGDSAMYLCASSLLTSGTYEQYFGPGTRLTVT.